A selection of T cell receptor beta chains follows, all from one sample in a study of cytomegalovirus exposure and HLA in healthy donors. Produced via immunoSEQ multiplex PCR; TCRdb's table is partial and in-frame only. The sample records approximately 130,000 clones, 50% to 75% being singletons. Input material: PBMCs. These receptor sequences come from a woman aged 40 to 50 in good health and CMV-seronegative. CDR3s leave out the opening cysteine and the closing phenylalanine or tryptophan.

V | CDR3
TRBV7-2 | ASSKGGSGNTIY
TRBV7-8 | ASSFATGGPNYGYT
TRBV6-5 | ASSYAGGLGDEQF
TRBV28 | ASSSTGQGVFYGYT
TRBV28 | ASRIMETQY
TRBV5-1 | ASSLSSYNSPLH
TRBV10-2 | ASTLGRGTEAF
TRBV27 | ASSHAQGYNSPLH
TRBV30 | AWSTSYYNEQF
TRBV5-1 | ASSSSRTGSNEQY
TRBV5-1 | ASSLGTGVWETQY
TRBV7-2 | ASSFRGGQPQH
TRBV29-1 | SGNTGGFKVDTQY
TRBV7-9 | ASSDPGGGNEQF
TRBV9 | ASSDNQETQY
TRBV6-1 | ASSGEPLSEQY
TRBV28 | ATEEIEAF
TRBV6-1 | ASHRAPGGQPQH
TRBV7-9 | ASSPTSKPEAF
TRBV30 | AWSVRPGDSPLH
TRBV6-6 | ASRGQFNQPQH
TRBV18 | ASSTSLADTYGYT
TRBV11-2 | ASSLVGGQETQY
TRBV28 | ASSLVQSNQPQH
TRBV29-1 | SVMPGQAYNEQF
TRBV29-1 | SGDNDREAF
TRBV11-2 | ASSRGQGAEQPQH
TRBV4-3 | ASSQDKGRKIGGGTKNIQY
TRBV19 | ASSIGPSGTQY
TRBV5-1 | ASSLGRSYEQY
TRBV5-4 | ASSPPGTGSGELF
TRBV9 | ASSSTRVSYNEQF
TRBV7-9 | ASSTDRATNYGYT
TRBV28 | ASSFRGRGNTGELF
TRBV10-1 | ASTPAATESSYEQY
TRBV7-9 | ASSLVVLADRSSYEQY
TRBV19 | ASSPRDRGRYGYT
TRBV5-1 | ASSYTGSRLHEKLF
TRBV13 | ASSLFSSLLNTEAF
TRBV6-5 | ASRRVQDYGYT
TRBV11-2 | ASSLDRSRGQY
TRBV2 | ASSGTAVANVLT
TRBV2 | ASSRDFSYEQY
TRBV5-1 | ASSFGQPGGYNEQF
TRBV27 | ASSFGQGNTEAF
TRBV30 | AWGLAGSTDTQY
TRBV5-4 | ASSLGPGTGVGQPQH
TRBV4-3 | ASSQVSFQGLNEQF
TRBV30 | AWSVRGYGYT
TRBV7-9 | ASSLTGGGDEQY
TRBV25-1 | ASSKGALNEKLF
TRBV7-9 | ASRLGSGKLF
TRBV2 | ASSDTGGKQPQH
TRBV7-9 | ASSLDQKETQY
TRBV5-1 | ASRTPGGTEAF
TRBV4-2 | ASSQESLGSGGRDTQY
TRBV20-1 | SLDTQY
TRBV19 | ASTGAIGYNEQF
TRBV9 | ASSVGGPGQGTGELF
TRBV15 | ATSRYLTGEGDSPLH